The 23 T cell receptor beta chains below were found in one sample sequenced in a study of lymphopenia after photon versus proton radiotherapy. The method was immunoSEQ multiplex PCR; TCRdb's version includes in-frame clones alone and lacks a portion of them. The sample yields 83,000 or so clones, more than 70% seen once. The sample was peripheral blood, taken from a patient treated with proton-based radiotherapy. The receptors originated from a man in his sixties with pancreatic cancer.

The CDR3 spells CASSEWASGIYEQYF. CDR3 coding DNA: TGTGCCAGCAGTGAGTGGGCTAGCGGCATCTACGAGCAGTACTTC. The chain combines TRBV6-1 with TRBJ2-7, with TRBD2 identical over 7 bases. Germline CDR1 is MNHNS and CDR2 is SASEGT. The CDR3 covers 15 residues. V gave up 3 bases and J gave up 3 bases; unmatched junction bases: 8.

This chain uses TRBV5-5 with TRBJ1-5; weak D call: TRBD1 (5 bases). Germline V gene data show CDR1 as SGHKS and CDR2 as YYEKEE (reference sequence). Between the trimmed V and J ends, which lost 6 bases and 0 bases, there was a span of 13 bases. The CDR3 loop spans 15 amino acids. The CDR3 protein is CASTLGGYSNQPQHF. In nucleotides, the CDR3 is TGTGCCAGCACCCTTGGGGGATATAGCAATCAGCCCCAGCATTTT.

This chain links TRBV6-5 with TRBJ2-3, with 7 nucleotides matching TRBD2. The length of the CDR3 is 14 residues. The J segment lost 4 bases and the V segment lost 6 bases, leaving 7 bases of the junction unmatched. Germline lookup yields CDR1 MNHEY and CDR2 SVGAGI. For the CDR3, the DNA is TGTGCCAGCAGAAATTCGGGGGGAGCAGATACGCAGTATTTT. Translated: CASRNSGGADTQYF.

V and J are TRBV28 and TRBJ1-2; D gene uncertain. CDR3 length: 16 amino acids. V dropped 5 bases and J dropped 7 bases, with 23 bases sitting between them. Per germline, CDR1 MDHEN and CDR2 SYDVKM. The CDR3 DNA follows: TGTGCCAGCAGTGATTCGGGAGTAAGCGTCTCGTCTGGCTACACCTTC. It encodes CASSDSGVSVSSGYTF.

This chain links TRBV6-5 with TRBJ2-7; D could derive from TRBD1 or TRBD2 (6 bases each). With 5 bases removed from V and 5 bases from J, the gap between germline ends came to 13 bases. The germline gives CDR1 MNHEY, CDR2 SVGAGI. The CDR3 is made up of 13 amino acids. CDR3 coding DNA: TGTGCCAGCAGTCGCAGTCGGGGGCACGAGCAGTACTTC. Its protein product is CASSRSRGHEQYF.

The J gene is TRBJ2-5, the V gene TRBV27; perhaps TRBD1 as D (5 bases). From germline, CDR1 is MNHEY and CDR2 SMNVEV (reference sequence). Trimming removed 6 bases from V and 5 bases from J, with 22 bases in between. The CDR3 has 16 amino acids. The CDR3 bases are TGTGCCAGCAGCTCGAACAGGCCCCCGGAGAGGGAGACCCAGTACTTC. This encodes CASSSNRPPERETQYF.

The V and J genes are TRBV2 and TRBJ2-7, with D perhaps given as TRBD1 or TRBD2 (5 bases each). The germline CDR1 and CDR2 sequences are SNHLY and FYNNEI. Trimming stripped 6 bases from V and 1 base from J, with 13 bases between. The CDR3 spans 14 residues. In DNA form, the CDR3 reads TGTGCCAGCAGGAAGGATGGGGGATCCTACGAGCAGTACTTC. Its protein is CASRKDGGSYEQYF.

The rearrangement joins TRBV4-3 to TRBJ2-2, with D uncertain. The CDR3 contains 17 residues. Germline V CDR1 and CDR2: LGHNA, YSLEER. Trimming took 0 bases from V and 0 from J, leaving 11 bases between them. CDR3 loop: CASSQDRNAANTGELFF. The CDR3 region has the DNA TGCGCCAGCAGCCAAGATAGGAACGCCGCGAACACCGGGGAGCTGTTTTTT.

The sample holds one count of this clone. The chain has TRBV6-5 and TRBJ1-2, with 7 nucleotides matching TRBD1. CDR1 MNHEY and CDR2 SVGAGI come from the germline V gene. Trimming cost V 8 bases and J 4 bases; bases outside gene matches: 10. The CDR3 is 14 amino acids. DNA for the CDR3: TGTGCCAGCCGACCCCAGGGACAGACCTATGGCTACACCTTC. Amino acid sequence: CASRPQGQTYGYTF.

V gene TRBV2 combines with J gene TRBJ2-1; 11 bases are shared with TRBD2. The V and J ends lost 5 bases and 8 bases, in that order; junction bases with no gene match: 8. This CDR3 comprises 15 residues. The germline CDR1 and CDR2 sequences are SNHLY and FYNNEI. CDR3 sequence: CASSPGTSGVDEQFF. DNA of the CDR3: TGTGCCAGCAGTCCCGGGACTAGCGGAGTGGATGAGCAGTTCTTC. The full variable domain, its missing parts supplied by reference TRBV2 and TRBJ2-1, is EPEVTQTPSHQVTQMGQEVILRCVPISNHLYFYWYRQILGQKVEFLVSFYNNEISEKSEIFDDQFSVERPDGSNFTLKIRSTKLEDSAMYFCASSPGTSGVDEQFFGPGTRLTVL.

This clone occurred a few times. The chain combines TRBV7-3 with TRBJ2-1, with TRBD2 as a possible D gene (5 bases). With 0 bases removed from V and 9 bases from J, the gap between germline ends came to 12 bases. This CDR3 is 14 amino acids long. Looked up from germline, CDR1 is SGHTA and CDR2 is FQGTGA. CDR3 residues: CASSLTGIGGEQFF. CDR3 nucleotides: TGTGCCAGCAGCTTAACCGGGATTGGTGGTGAGCAGTTCTTC.

V and J are TRBV6-6 and TRBJ1-3, with D unresolved. Per the germline V gene, CDR1 is MNHNY and CDR2 is SVGAGI (reference sequence). This CDR3 spans 12 amino acids. Trimming stripped 6 bases from V and 4 bases from J, with 7 bases between. The CDR3 loop reads CASRPRGNTIYF. In DNA form, the CDR3 reads TGTGCCAGCAGGCCGCGCGGAAACACCATATATTTT.

CDR3 loop: CASSLTTGGYEQYF. The CDR3 bases are TGTGCCAGCAGCTTAACTACAGGGGGCTACGAGCAGTACTTC. The rearrangement uses TRBV7-6 and TRBJ2-7; 8 positions match TRBD1. The trim removed 2 bases at V and 3 bases at J, leaving 3 bases unmatched. The CDR3 loop spans 14 amino acids. CDR1 and CDR2 (germline): SGHVS, FNYEAQ.

The chain links TRBV7-2 to TRBJ2-3, with a weak D call TRBD2 (6 bases). V lost 5 bases and J lost 2, with 26 bases in between. In germline, CDR1 is SGHTA, CDR2 FQGNSA. The CDR3 runs 19 residues. CDR3: CASSPTPGLPGTPTDTQYF. The CDR3 region has the DNA TGTGCCAGCAGCCCCACCCCAGGACTACCAGGTACTCCCACAGATACGCAGTATTTT.

CDR3 loop: CASSPPVHNEQFF. In nucleotides, the CDR3 is TGCGCCAGCAGCCCACCCGTACACAATGAGCAGTTCTTC. This sequence joins TRBV5-1 and TRBJ2-1, with D uncertain. The CDR3 is made up of 13 amino acids. Germline values: CDR1 SGHRS, CDR2 YFSETQ. V lost 4 bases and J 5 bases, leaving 10 bases between the germline ends.

The chain uses TRBV5-4 and TRBJ1-1; D might be TRBD1 (5 bases). Looked up from germline, CDR1 is SGHNT and CDR2 is YYREEE (reference sequence). CDR3 length: 14 amino acids. The V gene lost 2 bases and the J gene lost 5 bases, with 13 bases spanning the gap. Here the CDR3 reads CASSFAGRDTEAFF. For the CDR3, the DNA is TGTGCCAGCAGCTTCGCGGGCAGGGATACTGAAGCTTTCTTT. Filled out from reference TRBV5-4 and TRBJ1-1, the complete variable domain reads ETGVTQSPTHLIKTRGQQVTLRCSSQSGHNTVSWYQQALGQGPQFIFQYYREEENGRGNFPPRFSGLQFPNYSSELNVNALELDDSALYLCASSFAGRDTEAFFGQGTRLTVV.

The chain is built from TRBV11-2 and TRBJ2-3; 8 nucleotides agree with TRBD1. The CDR3 is 18 residues long. V lost 0 bases and J lost 2; bases outside the gene matches: 10. The V gene's germline CDR1 is SGHAT and CDR2 FQNNGV. CDR3 in DNA: TGTGCCAGCAGCTTAGACGGGGGAGACAGGGGCCACACAGATACGCAGTATTTT. It yields the protein CASSLDGGDRGHTDTQYF.

The J gene is TRBJ1-2, the V gene TRBV28; 10 bases align to TRBD1. J lost 4 bases, V lost 7 bases, and 9 bases had no gene match. The CDR3 totals 15 residues. The germline CDR1 and CDR2 sequences are MDHEN and SYDVKM. The CDR3 region is CASTNDRGRIYGYTF. In DNA form, the CDR3 reads TGTGCCAGCACCAATGACAGGGGGCGAATCTATGGCTACACCTTC.

This chain connects TRBV5-4 to TRBJ2-6; the match to TRBD1 covers 8 bases. The CDR3 spans 16 residues. Per germline, CDR1 SGHNT and CDR2 YYREEE (reference sequence). J was trimmed by 4 bases and V by 1 base; bases with no gene match: 4. For the CDR3, the DNA is TGTGCCAGCAGCTTGCCCAGGGGGCTAGGGGCCAACGTCCTGACTTTC. Protein sequence: CASSLPRGLGANVLTF.

This chain's CDR3 is CASSPRLAGGLAETQYF. The CDR3 coding sequence is TGCGCCAGCAGCCCCCGACTAGCGGGAGGGCTGGCGGAGACCCAGTACTTC. V is TRBV4-1 and J is TRBJ2-5, with TRBD2 matching 14 bases. This CDR3 contains 17 residues. With V trimmed by 4 bases and J by 5 bases, 9 bases remained unmatched. Germline V CDR1 and CDR2: MGHRA, YSYEKL.

The gene calls are TRBV7-2 and TRBJ2-2; possible D gene TRBD2, 5 bases. Per germline, CDR1 SGHTA and CDR2 FQGNSA. The V end was cut by 5 bases, the J end by 5 bases, with 18 bases between. The CDR3 extends over 16 amino acids. For the CDR3, the DNA is TGTGCCAGCAGCCCAGAGCTTAGCGTTGGGACCGGGGAGCTGTTTTTT. It encodes CASSPELSVGTGELFF.

The CDR3 region is CASSHGFGPQHF. For the CDR3, the DNA is TGTGCCAGCAGTCACGGGTTCGGGCCCCAGCATTTT. The genes are TRBV7-2 and TRBJ1-5; D is unresolved. Deletions cut 6 bases from V and 9 bases from J, with 12 bases between. This CDR3 has 12 amino acids. Germline assignment: CDR1 SGHTA and CDR2 FQGNSA. The whole variable domain, remainder taken from reference TRBV7-2 and TRBJ1-5, is GAGVSQSPSNKVTEKGKDVELRCDPISGHTALYWYRQSLGQGLEFLIYFQGNSAPDKSGLPSDRFSAERTGGSVSTLTIQRTQQEDSAVYLCASSHGFGPQHFGDGTRLSIL.

The V and J genes are TRBV18 and TRBJ1-4, with 7 bases fitting TRBD1. V lost 4 bases, J lost 2 bases, and 4 bases stayed unmatched. The CDR3 spans 15 residues. Germline CDR1 and CDR2: KGHSH and LQKENI. The CDR3 here is CASSQNRGTNEKLFF. CDR3 sequence (DNA): TGTGCCAGCTCACAAAACAGGGGCACTAATGAAAAACTGTTTTTT. Together with reference TRBV18 and TRBJ1-4, the CDR3 gives the full variable domain: NAGVMQNPRHLVRRRGQEARLRCSPMKGHSHVYWYRQLPEEGLKFMVYLQKENIIDESGMPKERFSAEFPKEGPSILRIQQVVRGDSAAYFCASSQNRGTNEKLFFGSGTQLSVL.